These T cell receptor beta chains were read from a single sample in a study of blood T cell repertoires in COVID-19. The repertoire was sequenced with immunoSEQ multiplex PCR; TCRdb's copy has only in-frame clones and lacks some. The sample contains fewer than 350,000 clones, 88% of which appear only once. Sample: PBMCs or T cells enriched from blood (not recorded which). These receptors all stem from a woman aged 25 to 45 who had recovered from COVID-19. CDR3s include the opening cysteine and the closing phenylalanine or tryptophan. D genes are given only for firm matches. Clone size is stated in some rows and not others, as once, few, many or a class when expanded.

J,D,V,size,DNA,CDR3
TRBJ1-4,.,TRBV5-1,.,TGCGCCAGCAGCTTGTCCCCGGGAGCGAAAGGGGAAAAACTGTTTTTT,CASSLSPGAKGEKLFF
TRBJ2-1,TRBD2,TRBV29-1,.,TGCAGCGTTGAGGGGATAGCGGGAGGTTACAATGAGCAGTTCTTC,CSVEGIAGGYNEQFF
TRBJ1-4,.,TRBV9,.,TGTGCCAGCAGCAGGGGCAGGCCGAATGAAAAACTGTTTTTT,CASSRGRPNEKLFF
TRBJ2-5,TRBD2,TRBV5-1,.,TGCGCCAGCAGCTTATGGACTAGCGGTAACCAAGAGACCCAGTACTTC,CASSLWTSGNQETQYF
TRBJ1-2,.,TRBV11-2,.,TGTGCCAGCAGCTTAACAGGGATCTATGGCTACACCTTC,CASSLTGIYGYTF
TRBJ1-1,TRBD1,TRBV12-5,.,TGTGCTAGTGGCCCGACAGGGCACTCTGAAGCTTTCTTT,CASGPTGHSEAFF
TRBJ2-7,TRBD1,TRBV4-1,.,TGCGCCAGCAGCCAAGAGGTCTTTGCTGGGACAGGGGATGCCTACGAGCAGTACTTC,CASSQEVFAGTGDAYEQYF
TRBJ2-7,.,TRBV27,.,TGTGCCAGCCTCCTAGGAGACGAGCAGTACTTC,CASLLGDEQYF
TRBJ1-3,.,TRBV21-1,.,TGTGCCAGCAGCACTACAGGGGGCACGGGCTCTGGAAACACCATATATTTT,CASSTTGGTGSGNTIYF
TRBJ1-5,.,TRBV5-5,.,TGTGCCAGCGGACGGACAGATCATCAGCCCCAGCATTTT,CASGRTDHQPQHF
TRBJ2-3,TRBD1,TRBV15,.,TGTGCCACCAGCAGAGATCGGACAGGGGGACCGGATACGCAGTATTTT,CATSRDRTGGPDTQYF
TRBJ2-3,TRBD2,TRBV29-1,.,TGCAGCGCCGCTGGGATGGCTAGCGGGAGCACAGATACGCAGTATTTT,CSAAGMASGSTDTQYF
TRBJ2-1,.,TRBV10-1,once,TGCGCCAGCAGTGAGTCCCCGTGCTCCGGGGGCTACAATGAGCAGTTCTTC,CASSESPCSGGYNEQFF
TRBJ2-7,TRBD2,TRBV4-2,.,TGTGCCAGCAGCCAAGATAGGTACAATAGGGGAGGGCTGTACGAGCAGTACTTC,CASSQDRYNRGGLYEQYF
TRBJ1-1,TRBD1,TRBV6-5,.,TGTGCCAGCACCGGACAGGGGGCGGTCGCACCAGCTTTCTTT,CASTGQGAVAPAFF
TRBJ2-7,TRBD2,TRBV5-1,.,TGCGCCAGCACCTTTTCTAGCGGGCGCTCCTACGAGCAGTACTTC,CASTFSSGRSYEQYF
TRBJ2-6,.,TRBV7-7,.,TGTGCCAGCAGCCCCTATCGGGGTCCCTCTGGGGCCAACGTCCTGACTTTC,CASSPYRGPSGANVLTF
TRBJ2-1,.,TRBV4-1,once,TGCGCCAGCAGCCCTGGGGTAGCGGTGAACAATGAGCAGTTCTTC,CASSPGVAVNNEQFF
TRBJ2-1,.,TRBV27,.,TGTGCCAGCAGTTTAGGCGGGACCCACAATGAGCAGTTCTTC,CASSLGGTHNEQFF
TRBJ2-1,TRBD2,TRBV6-2/TRBV6-3,.,TGTGCCAGCAGTCTAGCGGGGGAACACTACAATGAGCAGTTCTTC,CASSLAGEHYNEQFF
TRBJ1-2,TRBD1,TRBV6-5,.,TGTGCCAGCTCACAGGGGGGGAACTATGGCTACACCTTC,CASSQGGNYGYTF
TRBJ2-5,TRBD2,TRBV4-1,.,TGCGCCAGCAGCCCCCCCGGACTAGCGGGGGTGGAGACCCAGTACTTC,CASSPPGLAGVETQYF
TRBJ2-2,.,TRBV6-2/TRBV6-3,.,TGTGCCAGCAGTTACGTGCGGGAAGGCGCCGGGGAGCTGTTTTTT,CASSYVREGAGELFF
TRBJ1-1,TRBD1,TRBV27,.,TGTGCCAGCACTTCATCCGGGACAGCAGAAGCTTTCTTT,CASTSSGTAEAFF
TRBJ2-7,TRBD1,TRBV18,.,TGTGCCAGCTCAAAGACCGGGACAGGCGACGAGCAGTACTTC,CASSKTGTGDEQYF
TRBJ2-7,TRBD1,TRBV5-5,.,TGTGCCAGCAGCTTTCTGGACAGGGGAACCTACGAGCAGTACTTC,CASSFLDRGTYEQYF
TRBJ1-5,.,TRBV21-1,.,TGTGCCAGCAGCAAAGTCGACAGGGATGCGAATCAGCCCCAGCATTTT,CASSKVDRDANQPQHF
TRBJ2-7,TRBD2,TRBV18,.,TGTGCCAGCTCACCACGGCGTGGGGGGGAGGGCGAGCAGTACTTC,CASSPRRGGEGEQYF
TRBJ1-1,TRBD1,TRBV7-3,.,TGTGCCAGCAGCTTTACCGGGACAGGGGGAACTGAAGCTTTCTTT,CASSFTGTGGTEAFF
TRBJ1-1,.,TRBV29-1,once,TGCAGCGTAAAAGGCCAACAGGGAAACACTGAAGCTTTCTTT,CSVKGQQGNTEAFF
TRBJ2-5,TRBD2,TRBV11-2,.,TGTGCCAGCAGCCTCACCCCGGGGGGTCAAGAGACCCAGTACTTC,CASSLTPGGQETQYF
TRBJ1-4,.,TRBV7-9,.,TGTGCCAGCAGCTTAGAAGGGGCTGGGACTAATGAAAAACTGTTTTTT,CASSLEGAGTNEKLFF
TRBJ2-5,TRBD1,TRBV5-5,.,TGTGCCAGCAGCGTATACAGGGGGCTGGAGACCCAGTACTTC,CASSVYRGLETQYF
TRBJ1-1,TRBD1,TRBV9,.,TGTGCCAGCAGCGCACAGGGGGCGCGGGACACTGAAGCTTTCTTT,CASSAQGARDTEAFF
TRBJ2-7,TRBD2,TRBV4-1,.,TGCGCCAGCAGCCAAGCGGCGTCTAGCGGGCCCTCCTACGAGCAGTACTTC,CASSQAASSGPSYEQYF
TRBJ1-5,.,TRBV5-1,.,TGCGCCAGCAGCTTGGGAGGGTTTGGCAATCAGCCCCAGCATTTT,CASSLGGFGNQPQHF
TRBJ2-3,.,TRBV7-9,.,TGTGCCAGCAGCTTTTACAGGGCCACAGATACGCAGTATTTT,CASSFYRATDTQYF
TRBJ1-2,.,TRBV10-2,once,TGCGCCAGCATGGCCGGGGGTACTAGCTACACCTTC,CASMAGGTSYTF
TRBJ2-7,TRBD2,TRBV19,few,TGTGCCAGTAGTAGGAGCGGGGGAGTCTACGAGCAGTACTTC,CASSRSGGVYEQYF
TRBJ2-5,.,TRBV5-4,once,TGTGCCAGCAGCTTGGGGAGCGCGGAGACCCAGTACTTC,CASSLGSAETQYF
TRBJ1-1,.,TRBV27,.,TGTGCCAGCAGTTTATACGGGGGGAGCACTGAAGCTTTCTTT,CASSLYGGSTEAFF
TRBJ2-4,.,TRBV4-1,few,TGCGCCAGCAGCCACCTCCTTGGAGGGAAAGCCAAAAACATTCAGTACTTC,CASSHLLGGKAKNIQYF
TRBJ1-1,TRBD1,TRBV11-3,.,TGTGCCAGCAGCTTAGATCCGAGGGACAGGACACCTGAAGCTTTCTTT,CASSLDPRDRTPEAFF
TRBJ1-1,TRBD1,TRBV9,.,TGTGCCAGCAGCGCAACCAGGGGGATGAACACTGAAGCTTTCTTT,CASSATRGMNTEAFF
TRBJ1-1,TRBD1,TRBV11-2,.,TGTGCCAGCAGCTTTGGATCGGGACAGAAAGCTTTCTTT,CASSFGSGQKAFF
TRBJ2-3,.,TRBV7-6,once,TGTGCCAGCAGCTTATTCAGGGCCGCCACAGATACGCAGTATTTT,CASSLFRAATDTQYF
TRBJ2-3,TRBD2,TRBV3-1/TRBV3-2,.,TGTGCCAGCAGCCAAGAAGTAGGGTCGGGGGGGCCGTTAGATACGCAGTATTTT,CASSQEVGSGGPLDTQYF
TRBJ2-2,TRBD2,TRBV9,.,TGTGCCAGCAGCGTAGTCGGGACTAGCGGGAGGGGAGACACCGGGGAGCTGTTTTTT,CASSVVGTSGRGDTGELFF
TRBJ1-2,TRBD1,TRBV29-1,once,TGCAGCGTTGGTCCGGGACAGGGGACGGGAGGGGATGGCTACACCTTC,CSVGPGQGTGGDGYTF
TRBJ1-2,.,TRBV5-6,.,TGTGCCAGCAGCTTGGGCGCAGGCCCCTATGGCTACACCTTC,CASSLGAGPYGYTF
TRBJ2-2,TRBD2,TRBV27,.,TGTGCCAGCAGTTTAGGGGCGGGAGTGGCAACCGGGGAGCTGTTTTTT,CASSLGAGVATGELFF